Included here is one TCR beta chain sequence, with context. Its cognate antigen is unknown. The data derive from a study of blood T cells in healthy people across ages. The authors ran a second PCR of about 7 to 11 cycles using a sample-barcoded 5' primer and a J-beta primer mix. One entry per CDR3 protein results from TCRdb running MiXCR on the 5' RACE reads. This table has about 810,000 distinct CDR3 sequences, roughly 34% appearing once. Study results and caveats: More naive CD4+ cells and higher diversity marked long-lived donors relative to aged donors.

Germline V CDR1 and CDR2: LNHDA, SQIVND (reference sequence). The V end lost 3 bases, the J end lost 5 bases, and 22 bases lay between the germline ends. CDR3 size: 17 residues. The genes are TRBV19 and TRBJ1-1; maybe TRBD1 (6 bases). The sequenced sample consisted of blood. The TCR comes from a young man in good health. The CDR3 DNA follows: TGTGCCAGTAGTATTAATCGAGGGGGGGGCCGTACAACTGAAGCTTTCTTT. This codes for CASSINRGGGRTTEAFF.